The clone carrying this T cell receptor beta chain was counted between two and nine times. These data come from a study of blood T cells in healthy people across ages. The CDR3 totals 18 residues. The V end was cut by 5 bases, the J end by 1 base, with 21 bases between. Germline V CDR1 and CDR2: SGHTA, FQGNSA. PCR was performed a second time for 7 to 11 cycles using a sample-barcoded 5' primer and a J-beta primer mix. Using its own MiXCR run on the 5' RACE reads, TCRdb lists one record per CDR3 protein. Of some 710,000 distinct CDR3 sequences listed, less than 60% are singletons. Specimen: blood. The receptor was derived from an elderly man in good health. The chain is built from TRBV7-2 and TRBJ2-1, with a tentative D call TRBD2 (6 bases). The CDR3 DNA reads TGTGCCAGCAGCCCCTCTTGGGCGGGATCTCTATCCTACAATGAGCAGTTCTTC. Translating gives CASSPSWAGSLSYNEQFF.